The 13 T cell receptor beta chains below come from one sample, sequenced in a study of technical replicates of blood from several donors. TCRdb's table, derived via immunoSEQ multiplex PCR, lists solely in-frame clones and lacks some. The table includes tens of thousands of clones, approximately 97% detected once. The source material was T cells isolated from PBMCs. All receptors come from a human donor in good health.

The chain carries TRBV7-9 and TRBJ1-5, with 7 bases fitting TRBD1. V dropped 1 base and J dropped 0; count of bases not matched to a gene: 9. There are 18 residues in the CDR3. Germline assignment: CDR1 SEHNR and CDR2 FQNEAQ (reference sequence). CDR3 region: CASSLDLQGRFSNQPQHF. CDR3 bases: TGTGCCAGCAGCTTAGACCTACAGGGGAGATTTAGCAATCAGCCCCAGCATTTT.

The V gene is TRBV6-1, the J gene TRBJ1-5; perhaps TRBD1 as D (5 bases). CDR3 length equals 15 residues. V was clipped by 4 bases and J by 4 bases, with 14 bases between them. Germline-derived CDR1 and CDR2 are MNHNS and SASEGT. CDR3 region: CASSAQGGFNQPQHF. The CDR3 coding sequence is TGTGCCAGCAGTGCCCAGGGAGGTTTTAATCAGCCCCAGCATTTT.

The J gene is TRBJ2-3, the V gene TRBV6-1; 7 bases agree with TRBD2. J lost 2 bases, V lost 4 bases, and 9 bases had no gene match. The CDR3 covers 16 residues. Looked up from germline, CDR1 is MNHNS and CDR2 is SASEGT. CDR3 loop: CASSALHGTITDTQYF. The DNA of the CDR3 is TGTGCCAGCAGTGCCCTGCATGGGACTATCACAGATACGCAGTATTTT.

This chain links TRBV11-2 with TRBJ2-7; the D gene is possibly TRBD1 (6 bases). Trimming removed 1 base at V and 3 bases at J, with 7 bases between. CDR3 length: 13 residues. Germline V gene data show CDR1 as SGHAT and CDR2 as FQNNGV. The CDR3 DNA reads TGTGCCAGCAGCTTAGGACAGGTCTACGAGCAGTACTTC. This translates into CASSLGQVYEQYF.

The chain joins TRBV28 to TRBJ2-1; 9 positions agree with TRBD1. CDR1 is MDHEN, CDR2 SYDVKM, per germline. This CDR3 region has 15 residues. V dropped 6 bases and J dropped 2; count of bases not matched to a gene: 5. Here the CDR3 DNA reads TGTGCCAGCAGAATCAGGGACAGGGCCTACAATGAGCAGTTCTTC. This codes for CASRIRDRAYNEQFF.

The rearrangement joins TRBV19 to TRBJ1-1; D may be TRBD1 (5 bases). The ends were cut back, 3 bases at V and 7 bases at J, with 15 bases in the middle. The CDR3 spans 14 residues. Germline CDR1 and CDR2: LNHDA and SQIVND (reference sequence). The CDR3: CASSMLGQKIEAFF. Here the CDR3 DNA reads TGTGCCAGTAGTATGCTGGGGCAGAAGATTGAAGCTTTCTTT.

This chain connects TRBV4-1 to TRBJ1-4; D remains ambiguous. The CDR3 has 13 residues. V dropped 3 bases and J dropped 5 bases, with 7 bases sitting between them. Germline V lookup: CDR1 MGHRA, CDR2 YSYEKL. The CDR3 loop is CASSQWRNEKLFF. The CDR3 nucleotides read TGCGCCAGCAGCCAGTGGCGGAATGAAAAACTGTTTTTT.

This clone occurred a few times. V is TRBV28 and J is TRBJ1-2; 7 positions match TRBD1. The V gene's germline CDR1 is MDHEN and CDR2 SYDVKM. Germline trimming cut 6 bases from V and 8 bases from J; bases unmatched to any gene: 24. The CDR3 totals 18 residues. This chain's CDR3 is CASSPRKPGTAIPFGYTF. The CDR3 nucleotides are TGTGCCAGCAGCCCTAGGAAACCCGGGACAGCCATCCCCTTCGGCTACACCTTC.

The CDR3 coding sequence is TGCAGCGTTGAGAGAAGCCTAGCGGGAGGGCCGAGCGAGCAGTACTTC. This gives the protein CSVERSLAGGPSEQYF. This rearrangement joins TRBV29-1 to TRBJ2-7; 12 positions agree with TRBD2. The V gene end was trimmed by 3 bases and the J gene end by 6 bases; junction bases not matched to a gene: 12. Germline V gene data show CDR1 as SQVTM and CDR2 as ANQGSEA. The CDR3 totals 16 residues.

The CDR3 is CASSLVGLGGYTF. DNA of the CDR3: TGTGCCAGCAGCTTAGTCGGGTTAGGCGGCTACACCTTC. This chain uses TRBV7-6 with TRBJ1-2; no clear D. The CDR3 covers 13 residues. Germline values: CDR1 SGHVS, CDR2 FNYEAQ. The V and J ends lost 1 base and 8 bases respectively, with 11 bases between them.

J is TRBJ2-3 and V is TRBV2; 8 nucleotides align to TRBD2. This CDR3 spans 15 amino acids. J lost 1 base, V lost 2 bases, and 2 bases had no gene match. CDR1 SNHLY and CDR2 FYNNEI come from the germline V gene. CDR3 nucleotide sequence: TGTGCCAGCAGTGAACGAGCGGGAGGCACAGATACGCAGTATTTT. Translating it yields CASSERAGGTDTQYF.

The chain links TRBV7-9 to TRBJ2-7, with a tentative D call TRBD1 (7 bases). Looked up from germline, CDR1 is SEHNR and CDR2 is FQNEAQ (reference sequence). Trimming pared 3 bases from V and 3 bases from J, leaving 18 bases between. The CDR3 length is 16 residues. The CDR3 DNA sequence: TGTGCCAGCAGCTTGATTTTGGGCAGGGGGGACTACGAGCAGTACTTC. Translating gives CASSLILGRGDYEQYF.

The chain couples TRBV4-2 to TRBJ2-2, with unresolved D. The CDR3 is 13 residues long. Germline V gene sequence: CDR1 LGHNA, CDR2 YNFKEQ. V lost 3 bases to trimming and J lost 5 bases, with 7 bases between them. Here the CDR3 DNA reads TGTGCCAGCAGCCAGAAACATACCGGGGAGCTGTTTTTT. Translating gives CASSQKHTGELFF.